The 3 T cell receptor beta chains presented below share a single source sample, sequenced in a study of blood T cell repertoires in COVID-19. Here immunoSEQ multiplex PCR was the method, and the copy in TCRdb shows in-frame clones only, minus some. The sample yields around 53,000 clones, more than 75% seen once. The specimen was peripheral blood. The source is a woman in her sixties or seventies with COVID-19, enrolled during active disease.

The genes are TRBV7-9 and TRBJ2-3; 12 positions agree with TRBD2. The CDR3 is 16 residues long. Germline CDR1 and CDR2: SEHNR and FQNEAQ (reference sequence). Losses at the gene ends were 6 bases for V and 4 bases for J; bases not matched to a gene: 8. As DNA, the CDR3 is TGTGCCAGCAGTTCCAACCTAGCGGGAGGGGCAGATACGCAGTATTTT. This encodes CASSSNLAGGADTQYF.

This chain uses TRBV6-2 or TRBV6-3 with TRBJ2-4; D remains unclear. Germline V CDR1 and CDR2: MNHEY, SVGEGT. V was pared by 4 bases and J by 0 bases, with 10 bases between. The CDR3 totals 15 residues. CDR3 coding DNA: TGTGCCAGCAGTTCGAGACATCTAGCCAAAAACATTCAGTACTTC. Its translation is CASSSRHLAKNIQYF.

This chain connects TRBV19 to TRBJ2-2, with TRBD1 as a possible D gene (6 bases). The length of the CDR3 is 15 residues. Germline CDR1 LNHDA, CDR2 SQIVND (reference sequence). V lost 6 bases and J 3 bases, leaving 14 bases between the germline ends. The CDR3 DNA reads TGTGCCAGTAGACTAGGACAGTCCTACACCGGGGAGCTGTTTTTT. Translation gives CASRLGQSYTGELFF.